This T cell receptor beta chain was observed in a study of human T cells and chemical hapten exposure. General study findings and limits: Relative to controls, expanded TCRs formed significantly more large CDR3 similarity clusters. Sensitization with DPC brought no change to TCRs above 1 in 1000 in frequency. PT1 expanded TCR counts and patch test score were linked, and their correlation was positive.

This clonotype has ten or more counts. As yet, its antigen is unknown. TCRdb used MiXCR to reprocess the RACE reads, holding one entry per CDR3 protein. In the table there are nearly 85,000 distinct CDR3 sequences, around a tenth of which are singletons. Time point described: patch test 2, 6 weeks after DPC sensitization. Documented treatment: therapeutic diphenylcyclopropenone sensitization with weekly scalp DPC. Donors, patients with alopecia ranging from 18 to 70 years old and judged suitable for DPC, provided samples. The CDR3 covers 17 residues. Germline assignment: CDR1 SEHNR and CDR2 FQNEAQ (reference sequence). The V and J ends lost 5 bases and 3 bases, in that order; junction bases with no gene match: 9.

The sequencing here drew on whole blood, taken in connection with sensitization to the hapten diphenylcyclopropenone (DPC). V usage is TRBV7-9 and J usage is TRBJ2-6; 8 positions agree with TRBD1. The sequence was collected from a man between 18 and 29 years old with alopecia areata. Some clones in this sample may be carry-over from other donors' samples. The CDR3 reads CASSLGQGGGGANVLTF. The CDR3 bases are TGTGCCAGCAGCCTCGGACAGGGAGGCGGTGGGGCCAACGTCCTGACTTTC.